This TCR beta chain emerged from a study of blood T cell repertoires in COVID-19. Looking at the study overall: In each case, the material was cDNA or gDNA derived from T cells, B-cell-depleted T cells, or PBMCs.

Trimming removed 0 bases from V and 3 bases from J; junction bases left unmatched: 2. The CDR3 is 15 residues long. Germline CDR1 and CDR2: SGHDT and YYEEEE. In the original processing: Researchers report that nucleated cell counts were estimated from reference gene primer amplification. Measured with immunoSEQ multiplex PCR; TCRdb has only the in-frame clones, and not every one. For V, J and clone size, that table is used; D and trimming come from the DNA. The profile shows about 310,000 clones, around nine tenths of them singletons. This TCR was recovered from a man between 65 and 79 years old with acute or convalescent COVID-19. The chain is built from TRBV5-6 and TRBJ1-2, with 10 bases fitting TRBD1. The sequenced material came from peripheral blood. The CDR3: CASSLAGTGDYGYTF. In DNA form, the CDR3 reads TGTGCCAGCAGCTTGGCCGGGACAGGGGACTATGGCTACACCTTC.